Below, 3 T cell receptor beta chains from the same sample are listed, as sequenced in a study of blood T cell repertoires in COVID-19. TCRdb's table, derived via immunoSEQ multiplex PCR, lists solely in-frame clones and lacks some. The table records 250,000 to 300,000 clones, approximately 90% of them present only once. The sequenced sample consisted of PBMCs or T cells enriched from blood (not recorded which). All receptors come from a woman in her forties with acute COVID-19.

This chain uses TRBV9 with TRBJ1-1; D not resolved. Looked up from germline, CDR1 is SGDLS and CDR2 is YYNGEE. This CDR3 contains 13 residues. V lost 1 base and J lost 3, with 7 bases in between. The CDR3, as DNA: TGTGCCAGCAGCGTACTGTTGTACACTGAAGCTTTCTTT. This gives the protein CASSVLLYTEAFF.

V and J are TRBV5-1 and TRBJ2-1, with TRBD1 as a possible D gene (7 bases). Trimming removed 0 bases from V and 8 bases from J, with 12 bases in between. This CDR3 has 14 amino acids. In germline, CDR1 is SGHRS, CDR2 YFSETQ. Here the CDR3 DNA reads TGCGCCAGCAGCTTGGGACAGGGAGGCCATGAGCAGTTCTTC. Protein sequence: CASSLGQGGHEQFF.

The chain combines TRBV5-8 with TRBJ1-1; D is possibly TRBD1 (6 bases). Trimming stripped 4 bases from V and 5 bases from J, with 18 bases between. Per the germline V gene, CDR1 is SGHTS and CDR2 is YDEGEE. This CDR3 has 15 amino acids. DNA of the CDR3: TGTGCCAGCAGCCCAGGGGACCTTAGCGAGACTGAAGCTTTCTTT. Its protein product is CASSPGDLSETEAFF.